This is a list of T cell receptor beta chains from one sample in a study of T cell changes during pregnancy in multiple sclerosis. Here immunoSEQ multiplex PCR was the method, and the copy in TCRdb shows in-frame clones only, minus some. The repertoire includes about 68,000 clones, about nine tenths of them detected once, and around 1.5% sits in the top ten. Sequenced material: peripheral blood, taken in the third trimester of pregnancy. The receptors stem from a female donor with multiple sclerosis, enrolled in a pregnancy study. CDR3s include the opening cysteine and the closing phenylalanine or tryptophan. A D gene is named only where the DNA matches it firmly. Only some rows state a clone size, as once, few, many or a class for expanded clones.

D gene: TRBD2; clone size: -; CDR3 length: 16; V gene: TRBV4-2; J gene: TRBJ2-7; CDR3 DNA: TGTGCCAGCAGCCAAGATGGGACTAGCGGGAGGCTTGAGCAGTACTTC; CDR3 protein: CASSQDGTSGRLEQYF
D gene: -; clone size: once; CDR3 length: 15; V gene: TRBV4-3; J gene: TRBJ2-5; CDR3 DNA: TGCGCCAGCAGCCAAGGACCGAGCGACCAAGAGACCCAGTACTTC; CDR3 protein: CASSQGPSDQETQYF
D gene: TRBD1; clone size: -; CDR3 length: 15; V gene: TRBV6-6; J gene: TRBJ1-2; CDR3 DNA: TGTGCCAGCCAGACCAGGACAGGCGGATTCTATGGCTACACCTTC; CDR3 protein: CASQTRTGGFYGYTF
D gene: TRBD1; clone size: -; CDR3 length: 17; V gene: TRBV6-1; J gene: TRBJ2-1; CDR3 DNA: TGTGCCAGCAGTGAGGACAGGTATAACGAATACTACAATGAGCAGTTCTTC; CDR3 protein: CASSEDRYNEYYNEQFF
D gene: TRBD2; clone size: -; CDR3 length: 14; V gene: TRBV5-1; J gene: TRBJ2-3; CDR3 DNA: TGCGCCAGCTCCATGGGGGGGTACACAGATACGCAGTATTTT; CDR3 protein: CASSMGGYTDTQYF
D gene: TRBD2; clone size: once; CDR3 length: 15; V gene: TRBV4-3; J gene: TRBJ2-7; CDR3 DNA: TGCGCCAGCAGCCAAGTGGCTAGCGGGGAAGGGTCGCAGTACTTC; CDR3 protein: CASSQVASGEGSQYF
D gene: -; clone size: -; CDR3 length: 12; V gene: TRBV29-1; J gene: TRBJ2-3; CDR3 DNA: TGCAGCGCCCAATACGACACGGATACGCAGTATTTT; CDR3 protein: CSAQYDTDTQYF
D gene: TRBD1; clone size: once; CDR3 length: 15; V gene: TRBV4-3; J gene: TRBJ1-3; CDR3 DNA: TGCGCCAGCAGCCAAGATACCGGGACAGCTAACACCATATATTTT; CDR3 protein: CASSQDTGTANTIYF
D gene: TRBD1; clone size: -; CDR3 length: 17; V gene: TRBV5-1; J gene: TRBJ1-1; CDR3 DNA: TGCGCCAGCAGCCCAGGACAGGGCTTGAAGCTTCTCACTGAAGCTTTCTTT; CDR3 protein: CASSPGQGLKLLTEAFF
D gene: TRBD1; clone size: -; CDR3 length: 15; V gene: TRBV9; J gene: TRBJ2-5; CDR3 DNA: TGTGCCAGCAGCCCCTGGACAGGAGGTGGGGAGACCCAGTACTTC; CDR3 protein: CASSPWTGGGETQYF
D gene: -; clone size: -; CDR3 length: 12; V gene: TRBV30; J gene: TRBJ2-5; CDR3 DNA: TGTGCCTGGAGAGGGGGTGGAGAGACCCAGTACTTC; CDR3 protein: CAWRGGGETQYF
D gene: TRBD1; clone size: -; CDR3 length: 12; V gene: TRBV29-1; J gene: TRBJ2-5; CDR3 DNA: TGCAGCGTCTCCGGGACAGAAGAGACCCAGTACTTC; CDR3 protein: CSVSGTEETQYF
D gene: -; clone size: -; CDR3 length: 17; V gene: TRBV6-4; J gene: TRBJ1-1; CDR3 DNA: TGTGCCAGCAGTGACGAGTTACGGGGATTCATGAACACTGAAGCTTTCTTT; CDR3 protein: CASSDELRGFMNTEAFF
D gene: TRBD2; clone size: -; CDR3 length: 14; V gene: TRBV5-4; J gene: TRBJ2-7; CDR3 DNA: TGTGCCAGCAGTGGGAGTAGCGGGGGCTACGAGCAGTACTTC; CDR3 protein: CASSGSSGGYEQYF
D gene: -; clone size: -; CDR3 length: 13; V gene: TRBV6-1; J gene: TRBJ1-4; CDR3 DNA: TGTGCCAGCAGTGGGGACAACGATGAAAAACTGTTTTTT; CDR3 protein: CASSGDNDEKLFF
D gene: TRBD1; clone size: -; CDR3 length: 14; V gene: TRBV5-1; J gene: TRBJ1-2; CDR3 DNA: TGCGCCAGCAGCTTGGCGGACAGGGTCTATGGCTACACCTTC; CDR3 protein: CASSLADRVYGYTF
D gene: -; clone size: -; CDR3 length: 19; V gene: TRBV5-4; J gene: TRBJ1-1; CDR3 DNA: TGTGCCAGCAGTAATGAGGGGGGGACACCGGTCGTGGGGAACACTGAAGCTTTCTTT; CDR3 protein: CASSNEGGTPVVGNTEAFF
D gene: -; clone size: -; CDR3 length: 14; V gene: TRBV21-1; J gene: TRBJ1-1; CDR3 DNA: TGTGCCAGCAGCGCGAGGACAGAGGGCCCTTCAGCTTTCTTT; CDR3 protein: CASSARTEGPSAFF
D gene: TRBD2; clone size: -; CDR3 length: 15; V gene: TRBV5-1; J gene: TRBJ2-1; CDR3 DNA: TGCGCCAGCAGCCAGGGGACTAGCGGGAACAATGAGCAGTTCTTC; CDR3 protein: CASSQGTSGNNEQFF
D gene: TRBD2; clone size: -; CDR3 length: 16; V gene: TRBV30; J gene: TRBJ2-5; CDR3 DNA: TGTGCCTGGAGCTACGGACTAGCGGGAGGGCCGGAGACCCAGTACTTC; CDR3 protein: CAWSYGLAGGPETQYF
D gene: -; clone size: -; CDR3 length: 11; V gene: TRBV14; J gene: TRBJ1-1; CDR3 DNA: TGTGCCAGCAGCCAAGACCTTGAAGCTTTCTTT; CDR3 protein: CASSQDLEAFF
D gene: TRBD1; clone size: -; CDR3 length: 14; V gene: TRBV6-5; J gene: TRBJ1-2; CDR3 DNA: TGTGCCAGCAGTTACGACGGACAGGGTTGGAGCTACACCTTC; CDR3 protein: CASSYDGQGWSYTF
D gene: -; clone size: -; CDR3 length: 13; V gene: TRBV18; J gene: TRBJ2-7; CDR3 DNA: TGTGCCAGCTCACCAACGGACAGTTACGAGCAGTACTTC; CDR3 protein: CASSPTDSYEQYF
D gene: TRBD2; clone size: -; CDR3 length: 18; V gene: TRBV30; J gene: TRBJ2-3; CDR3 DNA: TGTGCCTGGGACTCCGGGACTAGCGGGGTTTGGAGGACAGATACGCAGTATTTT; CDR3 protein: CAWDSGTSGVWRTDTQYF
D gene: TRBD2; clone size: -; CDR3 length: 18; V gene: TRBV4-1; J gene: TRBJ2-1; CDR3 DNA: TGCGCCAGCAGCCAAGATACCGATTCTAGCGGGAGGGCATCCGAGCAGTTCTTC; CDR3 protein: CASSQDTDSSGRASEQFF
D gene: -; clone size: -; CDR3 length: 15; V gene: TRBV7-9; J gene: TRBJ1-4; CDR3 DNA: TGTGCCAGCGTCCGGGTCGGACAGAGTAATGAAAAACTGTTTTTT; CDR3 protein: CASVRVGQSNEKLFF
D gene: -; clone size: -; CDR3 length: 12; V gene: TRBV29-1; J gene: TRBJ2-7; CDR3 DNA: TGCAGCGTTGAAATCAGGGACTACGAGCAGTACTTC; CDR3 protein: CSVEIRDYEQYF
D gene: -; clone size: -; CDR3 length: 12; V gene: TRBV30; J gene: TRBJ2-3; CDR3 DNA: TGTGCCTGGAGTGTAAGGGGAGATACGCAGTATTTT; CDR3 protein: CAWSVRGDTQYF
D gene: TRBD1; clone size: -; CDR3 length: 14; V gene: TRBV6-1; J gene: TRBJ2-1; CDR3 DNA: TGTGCCAGCACCCCGACAGGGGACTACAATGAGCAGTTCTTC; CDR3 protein: CASTPTGDYNEQFF
D gene: -; clone size: -; CDR3 length: 14; V gene: TRBV13; J gene: TRBJ2-2; CDR3 DNA: TGTGCCAGCAGCTCGACAGGCCCCCCCGGGGAGCTGTTTTTT; CDR3 protein: CASSSTGPPGELFF
D gene: TRBD1; clone size: -; CDR3 length: 12; V gene: TRBV29-1; J gene: TRBJ1-1; CDR3 DNA: TGCAGCGTCCTTGGACAGGGGAGAGAAGCTTTCTTT; CDR3 protein: CSVLGQGREAFF
D gene: TRBD1; clone size: -; CDR3 length: 16; V gene: TRBV6-1; J gene: TRBJ2-7; CDR3 DNA: TGTGCCAGCAGTGGAACTAACAGGGGGCGCGGCTACGAGCAGTACTTC; CDR3 protein: CASSGTNRGRGYEQYF
D gene: -; clone size: -; CDR3 length: 14; V gene: TRBV5-6; J gene: TRBJ1-2; CDR3 DNA: TGTGCCAGCAGCGGGAAGGGACACAACTATGGCTACACCTTC; CDR3 protein: CASSGKGHNYGYTF
D gene: TRBD2; clone size: once; CDR3 length: 15; V gene: TRBV7-6; J gene: TRBJ2-2; CDR3 DNA: TGTGCCAGCAGCCCCGGGACTAGCGGAACCGGGGAGCTGTTTTTT; CDR3 protein: CASSPGTSGTGELFF
D gene: TRBD2; clone size: -; CDR3 length: 17; V gene: TRBV6-4; J gene: TRBJ2-3; CDR3 DNA: TGTGCCAGCAGTGACCCAGGACTAGCGGGAGGGGCAGATACGCAGTATTTT; CDR3 protein: CASSDPGLAGGADTQYF
D gene: -; clone size: -; CDR3 length: 15; V gene: TRBV27; J gene: TRBJ2-3; CDR3 DNA: TGTGCCAGCAGTTTTGGCGGGCCCAGAACAGATACGCAGTATTTT; CDR3 protein: CASSFGGPRTDTQYF
D gene: -; clone size: -; CDR3 length: 16; V gene: TRBV19; J gene: TRBJ1-5; CDR3 DNA: TGTGCCAGTAGTCGTGGCAGAATAGACTCTAATCAGCCCCAGCATTTT; CDR3 protein: CASSRGRIDSNQPQHF
D gene: TRBD2; clone size: once; CDR3 length: 16; V gene: TRBV11-2; J gene: TRBJ2-5; CDR3 DNA: TGTGCCAGCAGCCCCCTGGTTAGCGGGGCGGTAGAGACCCAGTACTTC; CDR3 protein: CASSPLVSGAVETQYF
D gene: TRBD2; clone size: -; CDR3 length: 17; V gene: TRBV5-1; J gene: TRBJ2-3; CDR3 DNA: TGCGCCAGCAGCTTGGGATCCCTAGCGGGGGGGCTTGATACGCAGTATTTT; CDR3 protein: CASSLGSLAGGLDTQYF
D gene: TRBD1; clone size: -; CDR3 length: 14; V gene: TRBV25-1; J gene: TRBJ1-5; CDR3 DNA: TGTGCCAGCAGTGAAAGGGGGCAGGCTCAGCCCCAGCATTTT; CDR3 protein: CASSERGQAQPQHF
D gene: -; clone size: few; CDR3 length: 15; V gene: TRBV5-1; J gene: TRBJ1-6; CDR3 DNA: TGCGCCAGCAGCTTGGAACAGGGCCTTAATTCACCCCTCCACTTT; CDR3 protein: CASSLEQGLNSPLHF
D gene: -; clone size: -; CDR3 length: 16; V gene: TRBV5-4; J gene: TRBJ2-5; CDR3 DNA: TGTGCCAGCAGCTTCCTGGTTCGGACACAGGAAGAGACCCAGTACTTC; CDR3 protein: CASSFLVRTQEETQYF
D gene: TRBD1; clone size: -; CDR3 length: 13; V gene: TRBV2; J gene: TRBJ2-1; CDR3 DNA: TGTGCCAGCAATGGGGACAGGGCAAATGAGCAGTTCTTC; CDR3 protein: CASNGDRANEQFF
D gene: TRBD2; clone size: -; CDR3 length: 16; V gene: TRBV9; J gene: TRBJ2-1; CDR3 DNA: TGTGCCAGCAGCGTAGGCCCAGCGGGGACCTACAATGAGCAGTTCTTC; CDR3 protein: CASSVGPAGTYNEQFF
D gene: -; clone size: -; CDR3 length: 15; V gene: TRBV6-4; J gene: TRBJ1-6; CDR3 DNA: TGTGCCAGCAATCCTTTTAGCTCCTATAATTCACCCCTCCACTTT; CDR3 protein: CASNPFSSYNSPLHF
D gene: -; clone size: -; CDR3 length: 11; V gene: TRBV30; J gene: TRBJ2-1; CDR3 DNA: TGTGCCTGGGGAGCCTCCGATGAGCAGTTCTTC; CDR3 protein: CAWGASDEQFF
D gene: -; clone size: -; CDR3 length: 15; V gene: TRBV23-1; J gene: TRBJ2-5; CDR3 DNA: TGCGCCAGCAGACCGGTGGGGGGGCAGTCGGAGACCCAGTACTTC; CDR3 protein: CASRPVGGQSETQYF
D gene: TRBD2; clone size: -; CDR3 length: 15; V gene: TRBV25-1; J gene: TRBJ2-1; CDR3 DNA: TGTGCCAGCAGTGACCGGGGGGACTTCTACAATGAGCAGTTCTTC; CDR3 protein: CASSDRGDFYNEQFF
D gene: TRBD1; clone size: -; CDR3 length: 16; V gene: TRBV18; J gene: TRBJ1-5; CDR3 DNA: TGTGCCAGCTCACCACCGGGACAGGGTTTTAATCAGCCCCAGCATTTT; CDR3 protein: CASSPPGQGFNQPQHF
D gene: TRBD1; clone size: -; CDR3 length: 15; V gene: TRBV5-1; J gene: TRBJ1-2; CDR3 DNA: TGCGCCAGCAGCTTGAGGTTGGACAGGGGTCTTGGCTACACCTTC; CDR3 protein: CASSLRLDRGLGYTF
D gene: -; clone size: -; CDR3 length: 13; V gene: TRBV9; J gene: TRBJ2-7; CDR3 DNA: TGTGCCAGCAGTCCCACGGACAGCTACGAGCAGTACTTC; CDR3 protein: CASSPTDSYEQYF
D gene: TRBD1; clone size: -; CDR3 length: 13; V gene: TRBV2; J gene: TRBJ2-5; CDR3 DNA: TGTGCCAGCTTCTCCCACAGGGGTGGGACCCAGTACTTC; CDR3 protein: CASFSHRGGTQYF
D gene: -; clone size: -; CDR3 length: 16; V gene: TRBV11-3; J gene: TRBJ1-1; CDR3 DNA: TGTGCCAGCAGCTTAGATGGGAGGATGGGGGAAACTGAAGCTTTCTTT; CDR3 protein: CASSLDGRMGETEAFF